The T cell receptor beta chain described here comes from a study of blood T cell repertoires in COVID-19. Study as a whole: COVID-19 samples collected from the United States, Italy and Spain covered acute and convalescent phases.

Method: immunoSEQ multiplex PCR; TCRdb's copy keeps in-frame clones and lacks some. The table includes 200,000 to 250,000 clones, around 90% detected once. CDR1 is LGHDT and CDR2 is YNNKEL in the germline V gene (reference sequence). V was shortened by 3 bases and J by 2 bases, with 7 bases between the two germline ends. CDR3 size: 13 residues. Enrolment of Seattle patients took place during active infection, and they were followed longitudinally. The sequencing sample was made of peripheral blood. This receptor was identified in a man aged 55 to 69 with COVID-19, enrolled during active disease. This chain joins TRBV3-1 (or the pseudogene TRBV3-2) and TRBJ1-2, with a possible D match to TRBD1 (6 bases). CDR3 loop: CASSQDRNYGYTF. CDR3 in DNA: TGTGCCAGCAGCCAGGACAGAAACTATGGCTACACCTTC.